A single sample gave rise to the 13 T cell receptor beta chains below, sequenced in a study of human CD4 T cells and Enterobacteriaceae. Sorting took every CD4+ cell except CD45RA+CCR7+CD95- naive cells, reaching over 95% purity. Assay used: immunoSEQ multiplex PCR; TCRdb lists only in-frame clones, some missing. The data show roughly 28,000 clones, with roughly 80% seen just once and around 0.88% held by the top ten. Sequencing input: memory CD4+ T cells from blood. These receptors all come from a human donor in good health.

The J gene is TRBJ2-1, the V gene TRBV5-1; D remains unclear. The germline V gene encodes CDR1 SGHRS and CDR2 YFSETQ. This CDR3 spans 13 amino acids. V gave up 3 bases and J gave up 10 bases, with 14 bases separating them. DNA of the CDR3: TGCGCCAGCAGCTCGCTGACGTTTCGGGAGCAGTTCTTC. Amino acids: CASSSLTFREQFF.

This chain uses TRBV5-1 with TRBJ2-1, with 10 positions matching TRBD1. The CDR3 is made up of 15 amino acids. The germline V gene has CDR1 SGHRS and CDR2 YFSETQ. V dropped 4 bases and J dropped 6; count of bases not matched to a gene: 7. The CDR3 reads CASSPGTGEGNEQFF. The CDR3, as DNA: TGCGCCAGCAGCCCGGGGACAGGGGAGGGCAATGAGCAGTTCTTC.

The chain has TRBV11-1 and TRBJ2-3; 14 positions match TRBD2. The CDR3 has 16 amino acids. J was trimmed by 6 bases and V by 4 bases; bases with no gene match: 6. Germline V gives CDR1 SGHAT, CDR2 FQDESV (reference sequence). The CDR3 region is CASSSRTSGGRDTQYF. For the CDR3, the DNA is TGTGCCAGCAGCTCGCGGACTAGCGGGGGGCGGGATACGCAGTATTTT.

The chain has TRBV6-1 and TRBJ1-5; tentatively, D is TRBD1 (5 bases). V was shortened by 0 bases and J by 10 bases, with 10 bases between the two germline ends. Germline CDR1 MNHNS, CDR2 SASEGT. The CDR3 has 13 amino acids. This CDR3 reads CASSEAGVRPQHF. As DNA, the CDR3 is TGTGCCAGCAGTGAAGCGGGGGTGCGACCCCAGCATTTT.

The chain is built from TRBV19 and TRBJ1-1, with TRBD1 identical over 7 bases. Trimming took 2 bases from V and 5 from J; bases not matched to a gene: 8. Germline CDR1 LNHDA, CDR2 SQIVND (reference sequence). This CDR3 is 15 amino acids long. As DNA, the CDR3 is TGTGCCAGTAGTATAACCGGGACAGTGTCAACTGAAGCTTTCTTT. This gives the protein CASSITGTVSTEAFF.

The V gene is TRBV4-1, the J gene TRBJ2-1, with D hard to call. In germline, CDR1 is MGHRA, CDR2 YSYEKL. Trimming took 4 bases from V and 8 from J, leaving 12 bases between them. This CDR3 has 13 residues. The CDR3 DNA sequence: TGCGCCAGCAGCCGCCAAGGGTCCGATGAGCAGTTCTTC. Its protein product is CASSRQGSDEQFF.

This clone has only one observation. The rearrangement links TRBV27 to TRBJ1-2; a possible D gene is TRBD1 (6 bases). CDR1 and CDR2 from the germline V gene are MNHEY and SMNVEV (reference sequence). This CDR3 region has 15 residues. Trimming pared 7 bases from V and 8 bases from J, leaving 23 bases between. The CDR3 bases are TGTGCCAGCACCCCGCGGGGGGCCCTCTCAGGCGGCTACACCTTC. Its protein is CASTPRGALSGGYTF.

The V gene is TRBV18, the J gene TRBJ2-2; D not certain. Per the germline V gene, CDR1 is KGHSH and CDR2 is LQKENI. The CDR3 loop spans 15 amino acids. The V and J ends lost 3 bases and 2 bases respectively, with 10 bases between them. The CDR3 here is CASSPASDNTGELFF. The CDR3 region has the DNA TGTGCCAGCTCACCGGCGTCGGATAACACCGGGGAGCTGTTTTTT.

This clone has more than one count but fewer than ten. The genes are TRBV29-1 and TRBJ2-2, with 10 bases aligning to TRBD2. The V segment lost 7 bases and the J segment 1 base; nucleotides outside the gene matches: 3. The CDR3 covers 14 residues. Germline V gene sequence: CDR1 SQVTM, CDR2 ANQGSEA. The CDR3 DNA sequence: TGCAGCGCCCGGACTAGCGGGAACACCGGGGAGCTGTTTTTT. This translates into CSARTSGNTGELFF.

This clone was detected only a few times. The chain couples TRBV14 to TRBJ2-4, with 8 positions matching TRBD1. The germline CDR1 and CDR2 sequences are SGHDN and FVKESK. This CDR3 contains 13 residues. V dropped 4 bases and J dropped 10; count of bases not matched to a gene: 6. CDR3 nucleotide sequence: TGTGCCAGCAGCCCCCGGACAGGGTCGATTCAGTACTTC. Amino acid sequence: CASSPRTGSIQYF.

This clone was seen a handful of times. The chain combines TRBV19 with TRBJ1-2, with D possibly TRBD1 on 6 matching bases. V was clipped by 6 bases and J by 7 bases, with 24 bases between them. The CDR3 totals 16 residues. The germline CDR1 and CDR2 sequences are LNHDA and SQIVND (reference sequence). The CDR3 DNA reads as TGTGCCAGTAGCCTACAAGGGGGAATGGGCTTTCTTGGCTACACCTTC. Translating it yields CASSLQGGMGFLGYTF.

This clone came up once. The chain has TRBV28 and TRBJ2-7, with 11 nucleotides matching TRBD2. The trim removed 5 bases at V and 3 bases at J, leaving 15 bases unmatched. The CDR3 covers 18 residues. Germline-derived CDR1 and CDR2 are MDHEN and SYDVKM. CDR3 loop: CASSPHGLAGGSSYEQYF. The CDR3 DNA follows: TGTGCCAGCAGTCCCCACGGGCTAGCGGGAGGAAGCAGCTACGAGCAGTACTTC.

A remark on this clone: The sample has other DNA sequences that encode this CDR3 too. CDR3 nucleotides: TGTGCCAGTTCGTCGGGACAGGGAGTCATTGAAAAACTGTTTTTT. It encodes CASSSGQGVIEKLFF. V and J are TRBV19 and TRBJ1-4; 9 bases line up with TRBD1. V was pared by 8 bases and J by 7 bases, with 11 bases of the junction left unmatched. Germline V CDR1 and CDR2: LNHDA, SQIVND (reference sequence). The CDR3 has 15 residues.